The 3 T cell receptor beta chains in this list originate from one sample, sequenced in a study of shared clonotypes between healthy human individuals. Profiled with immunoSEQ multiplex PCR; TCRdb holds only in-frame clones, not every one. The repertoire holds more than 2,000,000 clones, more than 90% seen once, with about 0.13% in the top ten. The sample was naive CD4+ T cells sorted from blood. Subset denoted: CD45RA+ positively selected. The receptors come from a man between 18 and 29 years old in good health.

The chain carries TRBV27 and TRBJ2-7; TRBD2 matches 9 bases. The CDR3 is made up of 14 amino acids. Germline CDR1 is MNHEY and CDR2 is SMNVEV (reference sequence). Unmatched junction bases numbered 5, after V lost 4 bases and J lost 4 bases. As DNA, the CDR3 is TGTGCCAGCAGTTCAAGCGGGGGGCTGTACGAGCAGTACTTC. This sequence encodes CASSSSGGLYEQYF.

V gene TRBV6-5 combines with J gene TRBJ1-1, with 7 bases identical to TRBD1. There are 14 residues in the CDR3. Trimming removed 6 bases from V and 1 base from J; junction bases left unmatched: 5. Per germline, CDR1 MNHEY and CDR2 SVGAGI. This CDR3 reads CASRPDRANTEAFF. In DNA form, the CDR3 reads TGTGCCAGCAGGCCAGACAGGGCGAACACTGAAGCTTTCTTT.

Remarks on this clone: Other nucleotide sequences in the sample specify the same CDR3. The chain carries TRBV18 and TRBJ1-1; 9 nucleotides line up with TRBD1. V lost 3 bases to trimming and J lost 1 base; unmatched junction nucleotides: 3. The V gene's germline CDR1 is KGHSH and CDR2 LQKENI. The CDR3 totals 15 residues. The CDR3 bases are TGTGCCAGCTCACCTGGACAGGGGCGGAACACTGAAGCTTTCTTT. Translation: CASSPGQGRNTEAFF.